Below are 20 T cell receptor beta chains sequenced from a single sample in a study of T cell repertoires in aging, cancer and after chemotherapy (dated by TCRdb to the late 2010s). Sequencing took place on an Illumina MiSeq. Using a mixed TRB-A/B primer pool, multiplex touch-down PCR amplified rearranged TRB sequences covering the V, D and J segments. The public reads were reanalyzed by TCRdb: fastp trimming at Q25, MiXCR alignment, in-frame beta chains only. Every CDR3 protein is listed once, alongside the most common genes and DNA of its rows. The sample yields around 1,700 distinct CDR3 sequences; around 24% were counted once. Of the sample, under 20% is held by the ten largest clones. TCR beta rearrangements were amplified from genomic DNA extracted from peripheral blood rather than from sorted cells or RNA. The sequencing sample was made of blood. These receptors all come from a human donor with a solid tumor.

By share, this clonotype ranks as medium-sized. The V and J genes are TRBV20-1 and TRBJ1-1; tentative D call: TRBD1 (6 bases). The CDR3 is 14 amino acids. Trimming removed 1 base at V and 6 bases at J, with 15 bases between. Germline V gives CDR1 DFQATT, CDR2 SNEGSKA (reference sequence). The CDR3 spells CSARVPEQGPEAFF. The CDR3 nucleotides read TGCAGTGCTAGAGTGCCAGAACAGGGCCCTGAAGCTTTCTTT.

This clonotype was picked up a small number of times. The V gene is TRBV18, the J gene TRBJ2-1, with 13 positions matching TRBD2. The J segment lost 2 bases and the V segment lost 3 bases, leaving 4 bases of the junction unmatched. Germline-derived CDR1 and CDR2 are KGHSH and LQKENI. CDR3 length: 17 amino acids. The DNA for the CDR3 is TGTGCCAGCTCACCGCTAGGACTAGCGGGGGCCTACAATGAGCAGTTCTTC. Amino acids: CASSPLGLAGAYNEQFF.

This clonotype is medium-sized in the sample. The J gene is TRBJ2-1, the V gene TRBV6-2 or TRBV6-3; 11 nucleotides match TRBD2. The V segment lost 6 bases and the J segment 5 bases; nucleotides outside the gene matches: 6. This CDR3 is 15 amino acids long. CDR1 MNHEY and CDR2 SVGEGT come from the germline V gene. This CDR3 is CASSPRLAGNNEQFF. The CDR3 region has the DNA TGTGCCAGCAGCCCCCGACTAGCGGGGAACAATGAGCAGTTCTTC.

By sample fraction, this clonotype is large. The chain recombines TRBV6-1 with TRBJ2-5, with D perhaps given as TRBD1 or TRBD2 (5 bases each). From germline, CDR1 is MNHNS and CDR2 SASEGT. The CDR3 spans 14 residues. Trimming took 2 bases from V and 4 from J, leaving 11 bases between them. The CDR3 nucleotides are TGTGCCAGCAGTGAATGGGACCAACCAGAGACCCAGTACTTC. It encodes CASSEWDQPETQYF.

By frequency in the sample, this clonotype is medium-sized. The chain has TRBV20-1 and TRBJ1-1; no reliable D call. Germline CDR1 reads DFQATT; CDR2 reads SNEGSKA (reference sequence). V was shortened by 1 base and J by 1 base, with 16 bases between the two germline ends. The CDR3 spans 16 residues. For the CDR3, the DNA is TGCAGTGCTAGAGTAAACTGGGCAGACTCGAACACTGAAGCTTTCTTT. This gives the protein CSARVNWADSNTEAFF.

This clonotype is classed as medium-sized (0.01 to 0.1%). The rearrangement links TRBV4-2 to TRBJ2-5; D is possibly TRBD2 (5 bases). Germline CDR1 and CDR2: LGHNA and YNFKEQ. The CDR3 is 14 residues long. Trimming removed 0 bases from V and 5 bases from J, with 10 bases in between. This CDR3 is CASSQDGEGETQYF. In DNA, the CDR3 is TGTGCCAGCAGCCAAGACGGGGAAGGTGAGACCCAGTACTTC.

By share, this clonotype counts as medium-sized. The chain couples TRBV20-1 to TRBJ2-5, with TRBD2 identical over 8 bases. The germline gives CDR1 DFQATT, CDR2 SNEGSKA (reference sequence). V was pared by 2 bases and J by 4 bases, with 6 bases of the junction left unmatched. The CDR3 is made up of 14 amino acids. The CDR3 sequence is CSARRGGLRETQYF. The CDR3 DNA follows: TGCAGTGCTAGACGGGGGGGATTGCGAGAGACCCAGTACTTC.

This clonotype is labeled as medium-sized. The chain is built from TRBV27 and TRBJ2-1; TRBD2 matches 10 bases. V lost 0 bases and J lost 8; bases outside the gene matches: 4. This CDR3 is 15 amino acids long. Germline lookup yields CDR1 MNHEY and CDR2 SMNVEV (reference sequence). The CDR3 reads CASSLSLAGVDEQFF. As DNA, the CDR3 is TGTGCCAGCAGTTTATCGCTAGCGGGAGTGGATGAGCAGTTCTTC.

Within the sample, this clonotype is large. The genes are TRBV27 and TRBJ2-3; D not certain. The CDR3 runs 13 residues. The germline gives CDR1 MNHEY, CDR2 SMNVEV (reference sequence). Trimming removed 3 bases at V and 2 bases at J, with 6 bases between. CDR3 amino acids: CASSFGVTDTQYF. The CDR3, as DNA: TGTGCCAGCAGTTTTGGGGTCACAGATACGCAGTATTTT.

This clonotype is categorized as medium-sized. Here the CDR3 reads CASSNKLAANTGELFF. The CDR3 bases are TGTGCCAGCAGTAATAAACTAGCGGCGAACACCGGGGAGCTGTTTTTT. This sequence joins TRBV6-2 or TRBV6-3 and TRBJ2-2, with 8 bases matching TRBD2. V trimming: 5 bases; J trimming: 0 bases; junction bases outside the gene matches: 5. Germline loops: CDR1 MNHEY, CDR2 SVGEGT. This CDR3 is built from 16 residues.

The rearrangement joins TRBV4-3 to TRBJ1-4; TRBD1 matches at 7 bases. The CDR3 sequence is 15 residues long. V dropped 5 bases and J dropped 8; count of bases not matched to a gene: 11. Germline assignment: CDR1 LGHNA and CDR2 YSLEER. The CDR3 DNA reads as TGCGCCAGCAGCAACCCGACAGGGTTGGGAGAAAAACTGTTTTTT. Its translation is CASSNPTGLGEKLFF.

This clonotype counts as medium-sized. The V and J genes are TRBV20-1 and TRBJ2-2; 9 bases line up with TRBD2. The germline CDR1 and CDR2 sequences are DFQATT and SNEGSKA (reference sequence). The V segment lost 1 base and the J segment 0 bases; nucleotides outside the gene matches: 6. The CDR3 extends over 17 amino acids. The CDR3 spells CSARVAGGAANTGELFF. In nucleotides, the CDR3 is TGCAGTGCTAGAGTTGCGGGAGGGGCCGCGAACACCGGGGAGCTGTTTTTT.

By sample fraction, this clonotype is large (0.1 to 1%). J is TRBJ2-2 and V is TRBV27; D remains ambiguous. Trimming left V 4 bases short and J 6 bases short, with 6 bases between. Germline V gene lookup returns CDR1 MNHEY and CDR2 SMNVEV (reference sequence). CDR3 length: 12 residues. The CDR3 DNA reads as TGTGCCAGCAGTTACGGTCCCGGGGAGCTGTTTTTT. Translation: CASSYGPGELFF.

Relative to its sample, this clonotype is large (0.1 to 1%). The genes are TRBV29-1 and TRBJ2-3; D is unresolved. The germline V gene has CDR1 SQVTM and CDR2 ANQGSEA. V was cut by 5 bases and J by 6 bases, with 9 bases left in between. The CDR3 is 11 residues long. CDR3 in DNA: TGCAGCGTTTTCCTGACGGATACGCAGTATTTT. It codes for CSVFLTDTQYF.

This clonotype is medium-sized (0.01 to 0.1%) by share. This chain connects TRBV18 to TRBJ1-6, with D perhaps TRBD1 (5 bases). This CDR3 comprises 15 residues. Germline-derived CDR1 and CDR2 are KGHSH and LQKENI. Trimming removed 3 bases from V and 6 bases from J, with 12 bases in between. CDR3 region: CASSPRTGPNSPLHF. CDR3 nucleotides: TGTGCCAGCTCACCCAGAACAGGTCCTAATTCACCCCTCCACTTT.

This clonotype is classed as medium-sized (0.01 to 0.1%). This CDR3 reads CSASQGSMNTEAFF. The CDR3 DNA reads TGCAGTGCTAGCCAAGGATCGATGAACACTGAAGCTTTCTTT. V usage is TRBV20-1 and J usage is TRBJ1-1; D is unresolved. The CDR3 loop spans 14 amino acids. V gave up 3 bases and J gave up 0 bases, with 11 bases separating them. Germline CDR1 is DFQATT and CDR2 is SNEGSKA (reference sequence).

This clonotype ranks as medium-sized. The chain has TRBV20-1 and TRBJ1-5; D gene unclear. The germline V gene has CDR1 DFQATT and CDR2 SNEGSKA (reference sequence). The CDR3 has 13 amino acids. V was clipped by 5 bases and J by 3 bases, with 11 bases between them. The CDR3 region is CSAEDQPNQPQHF. The CDR3 DNA reads TGCAGTGCTGAGGACCAACCCAATCAGCCCCAGCATTTT.

With regard to this clonotype: Compared with germline, one end of the junction differs, possibly owing to a read error. The chain recombines TRBV29-1 with TRBJ1-2, with a weak D call TRBD1 (6 bases). Germline V gene data show CDR1 as SQVTM and CDR2 as ANQGSEA. The CDR3 spans 14 residues. In nucleotides, the CDR3 is TGCAGCGTTGACCGGGATTGGGTGGATGGGGGCTGCACCTTC. Its translation is CSVDRDWVDGGCTF.

This clonotype is categorized as medium-sized (0.01 to 0.1%). The chain has TRBV5-4 and TRBJ2-5; 7 bases match TRBD2. This CDR3 spans 17 amino acids. J gave up 5 bases and V 1 base, and 14 bases lay outside the gene matches. CDR1 and CDR2 from the germline V gene are SGHNT and YYREEE (reference sequence). CDR3 region: CASSLFSAGFGGETQYF. CDR3 in DNA: TGTGCCAGCAGCTTGTTCTCAGCGGGATTTGGGGGGGAGACCCAGTACTTC. The full variable domain, in which reference TRBV5-4 and TRBJ2-5 provide the parts outside the CDR3, is ETGVTQSPTHLIKTRGQQVTLRCSSQSGHNTVSWYQQALGQGPQFIFQYYREEENGRGNFPPRFSGLQFPNYSSELNVNALELDDSALYLCASSLFSAGFGGETQYFGPGTRLLVL.

This clonotype was detected only a few times. The gene calls are TRBV30 and TRBJ2-7; 10 nucleotides match TRBD2. Germline V CDR1 and CDR2: GTSNPN, SVGIG (reference sequence). The CDR3 is 14 amino acids. With 0 bases clipped from V and 4 bases from J, the junction kept 3 bases outside the gene matches. CDR3 loop: CAWSVSGRSYEQYF. The CDR3 DNA follows: TGTGCCTGGAGTGTTAGCGGGAGGTCGTACGAGCAGTACTTC.